Shown below are 23 T cell receptor beta chains from a single sample sequenced in a study of regulatory T cells in long-lasting Graves disease (dated by TCRdb to the early 2020s). Libraries were made using multiplex PCR. TCRdb lists the instrument as Illumina HiSeq 4000. CDR3 regions were amplified by Arm-PCR with iRepertoire HTBI primers to construct TCR beta libraries. Starting from the raw public reads, TCRdb applied fastp trimming at Q25, assembled clones with MiXCR and retained in-frame beta chains. Here each entry gathers all rows of one CDR3 protein and keeps the most common genes and DNA. For this sample there are some 350,000 distinct CDR3 sequences; roughly 17% appear just once. The ten most abundant clones make up roughly a fifth of the sample. The time point label for this specimen denotes: newly diagnosed GD, antithyroid drugs for less than 3 months. RNA was extracted from PBMCs in TRIzol for both TCR sequencing and RNA sequencing.

The same sample was also used in a study of T cells in Graves' hyperthyroidism and ophthalmopathy.

This specimen was peripheral blood mononuclear cells (PBMCs), taken at new diagnosis, from a patient treated with antithyroid drugs. All receptors come from a woman between 18 and 30 years old with Graves disease. Donor details come from another sample of the same person, matched by shared clones.

This clonotype was seen ten or more times. The chain employs TRBV28 and TRBJ2-7; possibly TRBD1 for D (6 bases). V lost 5 bases to trimming and J lost 0 bases, with 11 bases between them. The CDR3 covers 14 residues. Germline CDR1 and CDR2: MDHEN and SYDVKM. CDR3 residues: CASSQDSVSYEQYF. Here the CDR3 DNA reads TGTGCCAGCAGTCAGGACAGCGTCTCCTACGAGCAGTACTTC.

Regarding this clonotype: It may be a read error: a sequence one base away is much more abundant. J is TRBJ2-7 and V is TRBV6-1, with TRBD1 matching 11 bases. J gave up 2 bases and V 6 bases, and 24 bases lay outside the gene matches. The CDR3 sequence is 21 residues long. CDR1 is MNHNS and CDR2 is SASEGT in the germline V gene. DNA for the CDR3: TGTGCCAGCAGGGGCGAGAGGGCTGGACAGGGGGCGGGAAAAAGCACCTACGAGCAGTACTTC. This translates into CASRGERAGQGAGKSTYEQYF.

This clonotype has at least ten counts. V gene TRBV28 combines with J gene TRBJ2-4; D possibly uses TRBD1 or TRBD2 (5 bases each). CDR3 length equals 17 residues. Between the trimmed V and J ends, which lost 6 bases and 1 base, there was a span of 19 bases. Germline CDR1 MDHEN, CDR2 SYDVKM. The CDR3: CASSPPPAGTAKNIQYF. DNA of the CDR3: TGTGCCAGCAGCCCCCCCCCCGCCGGGACCGCCAAAAACATTCAGTACTTC. Combining the CDR3 with reference TRBV28 and TRBJ2-4 gives the whole variable domain DVKVTQSSRYLVKRTGEKVFLECVQDMDHENMFWYRQDPGLGLRLIYFSYDVKMKEKGDIPEGYSVSREKKERFSLILESASTNQTSMYLCASSPPPAGTAKNIQYFGAGTRLSVL.

This clonotype was picked up many times. The chain uses TRBV27 and TRBJ1-1; the match to TRBD1 covers 8 bases. Germline V gene lookup returns CDR1 MNHEY and CDR2 SMNVEV (reference sequence). The CDR3 length is 14 residues. V gave up 2 bases and J gave up 4 bases; unmatched junction bases: 3. The CDR3 loop reads CASSLAGGITEAFF. The CDR3 DNA reads as TGTGCCAGCAGTTTAGCAGGGGGCATCACTGAAGCTTTCTTT.

V and J are TRBV29-1 and TRBJ2-1; D is undetermined. From germline, CDR1 is SQVTM and CDR2 ANQGSEA. V was shortened by 7 bases and J by 2 bases, with 21 bases between the two germline ends. The CDR3 runs to 16 residues. CDR3 nucleotides: TGCAGCGCCCGTTCTATGGGCTCAACGACCTACAATGAGCAGTTCTTC. It specifies CSARSMGSTTYNEQFF.

This clonotype has a count of ten or more. The chain uses TRBV6-2 or TRBV6-3 and TRBJ2-7; 8 nucleotides line up with TRBD1. V was clipped by 5 bases and J by 4 bases; unmatched bases: 13. In germline, CDR1 is MNHEY, CDR2 SVGEGT. The CDR3 has 16 amino acids. Written as DNA, the CDR3 is TGTGCCAGCAGTGGCACTACCGGGACAGGACCGTACGAGCAGTACTTC. It is translated as CASSGTTGTGPYEQYF.

This clonotype occurred a few times. The chain links TRBV24-1 to TRBJ2-7, with 7 nucleotides matching TRBD1. Germline CDR1 reads KGHDR; CDR2 reads SFDVKD. This CDR3 is built from 15 residues. With V trimmed by 4 bases and J by 1 base, 6 bases remained unmatched. This CDR3 reads CATSEGAQGSYEQYF. The DNA of the CDR3 is TGTGCCACCAGTGAGGGTGCACAGGGGTCCTACGAGCAGTACTTC.

This clonotype showed up many times. The CDR3 bases are TGTGCCAGCAGCCAAGACGGGCTAGTCTACGAGCAGTACTTC. Its protein is CASSQDGLVYEQYF. The chain links TRBV3-1 to TRBJ2-7; the D is unclear. There are 14 residues in the CDR3. Germline V lookup: CDR1 LGHDT, CDR2 YNNKEL (reference sequence). Trimming stripped 0 bases from V and 3 bases from J, with 9 bases between.

This clonotype was recorded once. The chain joins TRBV6-2 or TRBV6-3 to TRBJ2-1; 8 nucleotides agree with TRBD2. The trim removed 0 bases at V and 9 bases at J, leaving 10 bases unmatched. This CDR3 contains 16 residues. The germline gives CDR1 MNHEY, CDR2 SVGEGT. CDR3 in DNA: TGTGCCAGCAGTTACTCCTTGGCGGGGGGAAGGGGTGAGCAGTTCTTC. Encoded protein: CASSYSLAGGRGEQFF.

The sample holds many counts of this clonotype. V usage is TRBV12-3 or TRBV12-4 and J usage is TRBJ1-2; unclear D gene. Trimming took 2 bases from V and 3 from J, leaving 7 bases between them. The CDR3 extends over 13 amino acids. DNA of the CDR3: TGTGCCAGCAGTTTAAGGGAAGACTATGGCTACACCTTC. Encoded protein: CASSLREDYGYTF.

This clonotype was counted a few times. V usage is TRBV28 and J usage is TRBJ2-7, with 7 bases fitting TRBD1. J gave up 3 bases and V 3 bases, and 5 bases lay outside the gene matches. The CDR3 sequence is 14 residues long. Germline loops: CDR1 MDHEN, CDR2 SYDVKM. The CDR3 nucleotides read TGTGCCAGCAGTTTCGCCCAGGGGGACTACGAGCAGTACTTC. The encoded protein is CASSFAQGDYEQYF.

At least ten counts were recorded for this clonotype. This chain connects TRBV2 to TRBJ1-6, with 10 bases lining up with TRBD1. Losses at the gene ends were 4 bases for V and 9 bases for J; bases not matched to a gene: 3. This CDR3 is built from 14 residues. CDR1 SNHLY and CDR2 FYNNEI come from the germline V gene. The CDR3 bases are TGTGCCAGCAGTGTCCGGGACAGGGGTTCACCCCTCCACTTT. Protein sequence: CASSVRDRGSPLHF.

This clonotype was counted at least ten times. The chain has TRBV10-3 and TRBJ2-1; 8 nucleotides agree with TRBD2. V dropped 10 bases and J dropped 8; count of bases not matched to a gene: 16. Germline CDR1 is ENHRY and CDR2 is SYGVKD. The CDR3 consists of 15 residues. The CDR3 DNA sequence: TGTGCCAGCGGGGGGCGGCGGGGGACTCACGATGAGCAGTTCTTC. This gives the protein CASGGRRGTHDEQFF.

This clonotype was counted at least ten times. The gene calls are TRBV28 and TRBJ2-1; D possibly corresponds to TRBD2 (5 bases). This CDR3 contains 15 residues. The V end was cut by 10 bases, the J end by 3 bases, with 19 bases between. Germline V lookup: CDR1 MDHEN, CDR2 SYDVKM. CDR3 region: CATKSKSGVYNEQFF. The CDR3 nucleotides read TGTGCCACCAAGTCGAAAAGCGGAGTCTACAATGAGCAGTTCTTC.

Comment on this clonotype: A read error likely explains this, since a far larger clone differs by one base. V usage is TRBV6-9 and J usage is TRBJ2-7; D is unclear. The V gene's germline CDR1 is MNHGY and CDR2 SVAAGI. There are 14 residues in the CDR3. V lost 3 bases and J lost 0, with 9 bases in between. CDR3 sequence: CASSYGANSYEQYF. The CDR3 DNA follows: TGTGCCAGCAGTTACGGCGCTAACTCCTACGAGCAGTACTTC.

Turning to this clonotype: A clone one base away is much larger, so this may be a read error. The chain joins TRBV12-3 or TRBV12-4 to TRBJ1-1; 8 bases agree with TRBD1. V shed 6 bases and J 3 bases; nucleotides not matched to a gene: 9. CDR3 length equals 15 residues. This CDR3 reads CASSPGQGFDTEAFF. For the CDR3, the DNA is TGTGCCAGCAGCCCCGGACAGGGTTTCGACACTGAAGCTTTCTTT.

The chain carries TRBV7-9 and TRBJ1-2; D is unclear. The ends were cut back, 2 bases at V and 6 bases at J, with 19 bases in the middle. Germline V gene sequence: CDR1 SEHNR, CDR2 FQNEAQ (reference sequence). This CDR3 is built from 16 residues. CDR3 sequence: CASSLSPVEKVHGYTF. CDR3 bases: TGTGCCAGCAGCTTATCCCCGGTCGAGAAAGTGCATGGCTACACCTTC.

About this clonotype: This may be a read error: a much more frequent sequence differs by one nucleotide. CDR3 loop: CAGSYRRDRQNTEAFF. CDR3 sequence (DNA): TGTGCCGGCAGTTACCGGAGAGACAGACAGAACACTGAAGCTTTCTTT. The rearrangement uses TRBV6-5 and TRBJ1-1; weak D call: TRBD1 (5 bases). The CDR3 loop spans 16 amino acids. Germline V CDR1 and CDR2: MNHEY, SVGAGI.

Notes on this clonotype: One base away lies a much larger clone, so this may be a sequencing read error. This chain links TRBV5-1 with TRBJ2-1; TRBD1 aligns across 9 bases. In germline, CDR1 is SGHRS, CDR2 YFSETQ. V dropped 4 bases and J dropped 0; count of bases not matched to a gene: 14. The CDR3 runs 19 residues. CDR3 residues: CASSPETGGSLSSYNEQFF. The CDR3 DNA reads as TGCGCCAGCAGCCCTGAGACAGGGGGGTCCCTGAGCTCCTACAATGAGCAGTTCTTC.

Only a few counts were recorded for this clonotype. The J gene is TRBJ1-2, the V gene TRBV4-2, with D unclear. Trimming pared 4 bases from V and 2 bases from J, leaving 8 bases between. Germline values: CDR1 LGHNA, CDR2 YNFKEQ. The CDR3 extends over 13 amino acids. DNA of the CDR3: TGTGCCAGCAGCCCTAGGATCAACTATGGCTACACCTTC. Translation gives CASSPRINYGYTF.

This clonotype came up a few times. The chain combines TRBV20-1 with TRBJ1-3, with D uncertain. CDR1 is DFQATT and CDR2 is SNEGSKA in the germline V gene (reference sequence). The CDR3 has 11 residues. The V and J ends lost 3 bases and 4 bases respectively, with 4 bases between them. CDR3 DNA: TGCAGTGCTAGTCAGGGAAACACCATATATTTT. Its protein is CSASQGNTIYF.

The table lists this clonotype with a few counts. This chain uses TRBV3-1 with TRBJ2-2; the D gene could be TRBD1 or TRBD2 (6 bases each). Trimming removed 4 bases at V and 1 base at J, with 16 bases between. CDR1 and CDR2 from the germline V gene are LGHDT and YNNKEL (reference sequence). The CDR3 runs 17 residues. DNA for the CDR3: TGTGCCAGCAGCCCTATAGGTGGGGGGCAGAACACCGGGGAGCTGTTTTTT. Translating it yields CASSPIGGGQNTGELFF.

There are many counts of this clonotype. This chain links TRBV4-1 with TRBJ2-7; perhaps TRBD1 as D (5 bases). The CDR3 loop spans 14 amino acids. Germline V lookup: CDR1 MGHRA, CDR2 YSYEKL. Trimming stripped 0 bases from V and 10 bases from J, with 16 bases between. CDR3 DNA sequence: TGCGCCAGCAGCCAAGATCAATCGGCAACAGGCCAGTACTTC. The encoded protein is CASSQDQSATGQYF.